This TCR beta chain is from a study of T cells in narcolepsy. The length of the CDR3 is 13 residues. Germline values: CDR1 MDHEN, CDR2 SYDVKM. V was clipped by 3 bases and J by 4 bases, with 9 bases between them. Profiling relied on immunoSEQ multiplex PCR, and the TCRdb table lists in-frame clones only, not all of them. The table records around 27,000 clones, roughly four fifths of them present only once. This clone turned up a few times. The sample was CD45RA- memory CD4+ T cells from PBMCs. This chain joins TRBV28 and TRBJ1-2; possibly TRBD1 for D (5 bases). The TCR originated in a human donor with narcolepsy. CDR3 region: CASSFRGGYGYTF. For the CDR3, the DNA is TGTGCCAGCAGTTTTCGGGGGGGCTATGGCTACACCTTC.